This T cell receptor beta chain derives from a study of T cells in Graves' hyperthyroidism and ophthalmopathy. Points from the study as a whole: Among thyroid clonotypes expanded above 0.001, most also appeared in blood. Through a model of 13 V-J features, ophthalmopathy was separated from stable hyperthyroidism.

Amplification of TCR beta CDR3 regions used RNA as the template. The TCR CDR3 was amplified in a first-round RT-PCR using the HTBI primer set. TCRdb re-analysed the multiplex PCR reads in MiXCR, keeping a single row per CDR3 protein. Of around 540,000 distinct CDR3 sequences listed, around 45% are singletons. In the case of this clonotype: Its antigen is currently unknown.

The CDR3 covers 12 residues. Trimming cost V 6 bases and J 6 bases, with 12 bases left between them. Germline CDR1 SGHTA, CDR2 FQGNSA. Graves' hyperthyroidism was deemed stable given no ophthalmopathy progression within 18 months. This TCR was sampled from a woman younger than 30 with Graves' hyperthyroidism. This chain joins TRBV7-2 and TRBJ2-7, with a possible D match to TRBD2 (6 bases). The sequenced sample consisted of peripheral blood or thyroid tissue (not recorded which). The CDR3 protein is CASSSDGSEQYF. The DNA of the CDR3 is TGTGCCAGCAGTTCGGACGGGAGCGAGCAGTACTTC.